These 28 T cell receptor beta chains came from one sample sequenced in a study of CXCR3-negative and CXCR3-positive naive CD8 T cells. The libraries of TRB cDNA were prepared using 5' RACE with UMI labels. TCRdb re-called the 5' RACE reads and shows each CDR3 protein once, DNA omitted. Its table records more than 65,000 distinct CDR3 sequences. Sequencing used naive CXCR3- CD8+ T cells from blood. The subset here: CD45RO-CCR7+CD27+CD95- naive CD8+ T cells lacking CXCR3 (TNR3-). All receptors come from a human donor in good health. Some clones in this sample may be carry-over from other donors' samples.

The chain joins TRBV14 to TRBJ2-2; TCRdb's assignment of TRBD2 cannot be checked, as there is no DNA. The length of the CDR3 is 15 residues. Germline loops: CDR1 SGHDN, CDR2 FVKESK. The CDR3 reads CASSQWGDLGGELFF. The full variable domain, in which reference TRBV14 and TRBJ2-2 provide the parts outside the CDR3, is EAGVTQFPSHSVIEKGQTVTLRCDPISGHDNLYWYRRVMGKEIKFLLHFVKESKQDESGMPNNRFLAERTGGTYSTLKVQPAELEDSGVYFCASSQWGDLGGELFFGEGSRLTVL.

The J gene is TRBJ1-2, the V gene TRBV20-1; TCRdb lists TRBD1, though no DNA is available to test this call. The germline V gene has CDR1 DFQATT and CDR2 SNEGSKA (reference sequence). The CDR3 has 11 residues. The CDR3 sequence: CRGSGADGYTF.

The chain has TRBV20-1 and TRBJ1-1. The CDR3 length is 13 residues. CDR1 is DFQATT and CDR2 is SNEGSKA in the germline V gene (reference sequence). CDR3: CSARGSSETEAFF.

The chain employs TRBV12-3 or TRBV12-4 and TRBJ1-1; TCRdb names TRBD1, which stays unverified in the absence of DNA. CDR3 length: 15 amino acids. The chain's CDR3 is CASSAPTGRNTEAFF.

This chain connects TRBV15 to TRBJ2-1; TCRdb proposes TRBD1, but this gene call is untestable without DNA. CDR3 length: 15 amino acids. Germline V lookup: CDR1 LNHNV, CDR2 YYDKDF (reference sequence). The CDR3 sequence: CATSPLRSSYNEQFF. The variable domain in full, with the rest retrieved from reference TRBV15 and TRBJ2-1, is DAMVIQNPRYQVTQFGKPVTLSCSQTLNHNVMYWYQQKSSQAPKLLFHYYDKDFNNEADTPDNFQSRRPNTSFCFLDIRSPGLGDTAMYLCATSPLRSSYNEQFFGPGTRLTVL.

The V gene is TRBV11-3, the J gene TRBJ2-2. Per germline, CDR1 SGHNT and CDR2 YENEEA. The CDR3 is 14 residues long. This CDR3 is CASSLTENTGELFF.

This rearrangement joins TRBV27 to TRBJ2-5; TCRdb's assignment of TRBD1 cannot be checked, as there is no DNA. The CDR3 loop spans 13 amino acids. Per the germline V gene, CDR1 is MNHEY and CDR2 is SMNVEV (reference sequence). CDR3 sequence: CASRQGIQETQYF.

CDR3 amino acids: CASSLAPGGTDTQYF. V usage is TRBV7-3 and J usage is TRBJ2-3; TCRdb's D gene call, TRBD1, goes unchecked for lack of DNA. Germline V gene sequence: CDR1 SGHTA, CDR2 FQGTGA. The length of the CDR3 is 15 residues. The full variable domain, rest sourced from reference TRBV7-3 and TRBJ2-3, is GAGVSQTPSNKVTEKGKYVELRCDPISGHTALYWYRQSLGQGPEFLIYFQGTGAADDSGLPNDRFFAVRPEGSVSTLKIQRTERGDSAVYLCASSLAPGGTDTQYFGPGTRLTVL.

The genes are TRBV7-6 and TRBJ1-2. CDR1 is SGHVS and CDR2 is FNYEAQ in the germline V gene. The CDR3 is 14 residues long. The CDR3 spells CASSPPDINYGYTF.

This chain connects TRBV7-8 to TRBJ2-1; TCRdb proposes TRBD1, but this gene call is untestable without DNA. This CDR3 has 16 residues. CDR1 and CDR2 from the germline V gene are SGHVS and FQNEAQ. CDR3 sequence: CASSLAPGHYYNEQFF.

V gene TRBV11-2 combines with J gene TRBJ2-6; the TCRdb D gene call, TRBD1, has no DNA to confirm it. Per the germline V gene, CDR1 is SGHAT and CDR2 is FQNNGV. The CDR3 covers 19 residues. CDR3 protein: CASSLVETGDNSGANVLTF.

The chain joins TRBV27 to TRBJ2-7; TCRdb outputs TRBD1, but without DNA this stays unchecked. This CDR3 has 15 residues. Germline V CDR1 and CDR2: MNHEY, SMNVEV (reference sequence). CDR3 loop: CASSLFAGDGYEQYF.

The rearrangement links TRBV29-1 to TRBJ2-3. The V gene's germline CDR1 is SQVTM and CDR2 ANQGSEA. This CDR3 is built from 13 residues. CDR3 protein: CSVVLSSTDMQYF.

The V and J genes are TRBV5-6 and TRBJ2-1; lacking DNA, the TRBD2 call made by TCRdb goes unchecked. The CDR3 is made up of 15 amino acids. Germline-derived CDR1 and CDR2 are SGHDT and YYEEEE. CDR3: CASSLAGTSGIGQFF.

The CDR3: CSVEGGQGEDEQFF. The rearrangement uses TRBV29-1 and TRBJ2-1; with no DNA, the TCRdb D assignment of TRBD1 cannot be verified. The germline V gene encodes CDR1 SQVTM and CDR2 ANQGSEA. The CDR3 runs to 14 residues.

This chain links TRBV27 with TRBJ2-1; the D call from TCRdb, TRBD2, cannot be confirmed without DNA. The CDR3 length is 16 residues. Germline lookup yields CDR1 MNHEY and CDR2 SMNVEV (reference sequence). The CDR3: CASLLAGGPSYNEQFF.

The rearrangement uses TRBV20-1 and TRBJ1-5; TCRdb proposes TRBD1, but this gene call is untestable without DNA. The CDR3 consists of 17 residues. Germline V gives CDR1 DFQATT, CDR2 SNEGSKA (reference sequence). The CDR3 loop reads CSARDLGQGAGDQPQHF.

The genes are TRBV4-1 and TRBJ2-1; TCRdb lists TRBD2, though no DNA is available to test this call. CDR1 is MGHRA, CDR2 YSYEKL, per germline. The CDR3 extends over 14 amino acids. The CDR3: CASSQVLSPNEQFF.

V is TRBV28 and J is TRBJ2-1; TCRdb lists TRBD1, though no DNA is available to test this call. CDR3 size: 20 residues. Germline loops: CDR1 MDHEN, CDR2 SYDVKM. CDR3: CASSLYQGQGVSRGYNEQFF.

J is TRBJ1-5 and V is TRBV19. The CDR3 runs to 14 residues. Germline CDR1 LNHDA, CDR2 SQIVND (reference sequence). Here the CDR3 reads CASSIGEGNQPQHF.

The chain carries TRBV4-3 and TRBJ1-4; as DNA is missing, the TRBD1 call by TCRdb cannot be tested. Looked up from germline, CDR1 is LGHNA and CDR2 is YSLEER. This CDR3 has 17 amino acids. The CDR3 loop is CASSQGLGGQGAEKLFF.

The rearrangement links TRBV4-3 to TRBJ1-1; TCRdb's assignment of TRBD1 cannot be checked, as there is no DNA. The germline V gene encodes CDR1 LGHNA and CDR2 YSLEER. This CDR3 is built from 16 residues. CDR3 region: CASSQVLLQGDTEAFF.

The genes are TRBV7-8 and TRBJ2-7; TCRdb designates TRBD1, a call that cannot be tested without DNA. CDR3 size: 14 residues. CDR1 and CDR2 (germline): SGHVS, FQNEAQ. The CDR3: CASSLATGGDEQYF.

V is TRBV28 and J is TRBJ2-7; TCRdb lists TRBD2, though no DNA is available to test this call. Germline CDR1 is MDHEN and CDR2 is SYDVKM. This CDR3 contains 17 residues. This chain's CDR3 is CASSHPGLAATNYEQYF.

V usage is TRBV20-1 and J usage is TRBJ2-2; absent DNA, TCRdb's TRBD1 call cannot be checked. CDR3 size: 15 residues. CDR1 is DFQATT and CDR2 is SNEGSKA in the germline V gene (reference sequence). CDR3 sequence reads: CSARRQGPNTGELFF.

This chain joins TRBV27 and TRBJ1-2. The CDR3 length is 14 residues. From germline, CDR1 is MNHEY and CDR2 SMNVEV (reference sequence). CDR3 in amino acids: CASTSRTDPRGYTF.

The CDR3 loop is CASSQAGSGNYNEQFF. The chain employs TRBV4-1 and TRBJ2-1; TCRdb calls TRBD2, which cannot be checked without DNA. The germline V gene has CDR1 MGHRA and CDR2 YSYEKL. This CDR3 spans 16 amino acids.

V gene TRBV28 combines with J gene TRBJ2-5; TCRdb gives TRBD2 as the D gene, but with no DNA this cannot be confirmed. The CDR3 extends over 14 amino acids. The germline V gene has CDR1 MDHEN and CDR2 SYDVKM. This chain's CDR3 is CASSLRLAGETQYF. The full variable domain, with the rest looked up from reference TRBV28 and TRBJ2-5, is DVKVTQSSRYLVKRTGEKVFLECVQDMDHENMFWYRQDPGLGLRLIYFSYDVKMKEKGDIPEGYSVSREKKERFSLILESASTNQTSMYLCASSLRLAGETQYFGPGTRLLVL.